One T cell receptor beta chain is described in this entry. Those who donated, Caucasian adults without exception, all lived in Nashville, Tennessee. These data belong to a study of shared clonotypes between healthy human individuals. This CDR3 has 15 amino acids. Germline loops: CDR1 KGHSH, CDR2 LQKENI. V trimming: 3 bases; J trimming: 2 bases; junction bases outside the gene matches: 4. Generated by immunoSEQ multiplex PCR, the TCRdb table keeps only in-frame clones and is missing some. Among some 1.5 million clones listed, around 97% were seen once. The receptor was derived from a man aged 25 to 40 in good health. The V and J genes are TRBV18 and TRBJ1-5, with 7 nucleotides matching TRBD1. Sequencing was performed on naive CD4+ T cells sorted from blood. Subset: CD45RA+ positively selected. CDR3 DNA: TGTGCCAGCTCACCTCGGGACAGCGGCAATCAGCCCCAGCATTTT. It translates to CASSPRDSGNQPQHF.